What follows is one T cell receptor (beta chain) and its context. The antigen remains undetermined. A second PCR of roughly 7 to 11 cycles used a sample-barcoded 5' primer and a J-beta primer mix. One entry per CDR3 protein results from TCRdb running MiXCR on the 5' RACE reads. The sample consists of fewer than 900,000 distinct CDR3 sequences, about 40% of them appearing once. Germline CDR1 is SGHRS and CDR2 is YFSETQ. Trimming at V came to 0 bases and at J to 7 bases, leaving 11 bases not matched to a gene. The CDR3 loop spans 17 amino acids. This sample is drawn from a study of blood T cells in healthy people across ages. Regarding the study as a whole: Among long-lived donors, naive CD4+ cells were more numerous and diversity higher than in aged donors.

This receptor was obtained from an older woman in good health. The genes are TRBV5-1 and TRBJ2-1; TRBD2 matches 9 bases. The specimen was blood. The CDR3, as DNA: TGCGCCAGCAGCTTGGAAGGTTTGGGCGGGGGGGTTAATGAGCAGTTCTTC. This encodes CASSLEGLGGGVNEQFF.